These T cell receptor beta chains were read from a single sample in a study of blood T cell repertoires in COVID-19. TCRdb keeps only in-frame clones here, not all; method: immunoSEQ multiplex PCR. The sample shows 200,000 to 250,000 clones, about 87% of them seen only once. Material: PBMCs or T cells enriched from blood (not recorded which). These receptors were obtained from a woman aged 30 to 39 who had been exposed to COVID-19. Both conserved end residues are trimmed from each CDR3. Each record gives: CDR3 length, J gene, V gene, CDR3 protein.

cdr3_length: 14
j_call: TRBJ2-1
v_call: TRBV27
cdr3_aa: ASSLRTSGRWDEQF

cdr3_length: 12
j_call: TRBJ2-7
v_call: TRBV15
cdr3_aa: ATSRDPTSSEQY

cdr3_length: 15
j_call: TRBJ2-7
v_call: TRBV12-5
cdr3_aa: ASGPGQGVTPGYEQY

cdr3_length: 15
j_call: TRBJ2-1
v_call: TRBV3-1/TRBV3-2
cdr3_aa: ASSQGLAGVLYNEQF

cdr3_length: 13
j_call: TRBJ2-3
v_call: TRBV9
cdr3_aa: ASSVEAGGPDTQY

cdr3_length: 11
j_call: TRBJ1-5
v_call: TRBV30
cdr3_aa: AWSSAWNQPQH

cdr3_length: 14
j_call: TRBJ1-2
v_call: TRBV27
cdr3_aa: ASSPQDRAWNYGYT

cdr3_length: 12
j_call: TRBJ1-2
v_call: TRBV14
cdr3_aa: ASSQAGPHYGYT

cdr3_length: 15
j_call: TRBJ1-6
v_call: TRBV9
cdr3_aa: ASSNRDRTSPGSPLH

cdr3_length: 13
j_call: TRBJ2-7
v_call: TRBV30
cdr3_aa: AWSPGAGGNYEQY

cdr3_length: 9
j_call: TRBJ2-5
v_call: TRBV3-1/TRBV3-2
cdr3_aa: ASRRRESQY

cdr3_length: 15
j_call: TRBJ2-1
v_call: TRBV9
cdr3_aa: ASSARTGKVSYNEQF

cdr3_length: 13
j_call: TRBJ2-3
v_call: TRBV5-4
cdr3_aa: ASSLGTSGGDTQY

cdr3_length: 12
j_call: TRBJ1-6
v_call: TRBV7-9
cdr3_aa: ASSLTGDMPPLH

cdr3_length: 13
j_call: TRBJ1-6
v_call: TRBV5-1
cdr3_aa: ASRRTGGDNSPLH

cdr3_length: 13
j_call: TRBJ2-1
v_call: TRBV4-1
cdr3_aa: ASSQRLAGGNEQF

cdr3_length: 14
j_call: TRBJ1-1
v_call: TRBV18
cdr3_aa: ASSPPRQGTLGEAF

cdr3_length: 11
j_call: TRBJ1-4
v_call: TRBV5-1
cdr3_aa: ASSLQGNEKLF

cdr3_length: 13
j_call: TRBJ2-2
v_call: TRBV19
cdr3_aa: ASAQGARYTGELF

cdr3_length: 13
j_call: TRBJ2-2
v_call: TRBV5-1
cdr3_aa: ASSLPQKGTGELF

cdr3_length: 12
j_call: TRBJ1-2
v_call: TRBV5-4
cdr3_aa: ASSLAGAGYGYT

cdr3_length: 9
j_call: TRBJ1-2
v_call: TRBV30
cdr3_aa: AWSVGGGYT

cdr3_length: 11
j_call: TRBJ2-2
v_call: TRBV28
cdr3_aa: ASTDSNTGELF

cdr3_length: 10
j_call: TRBJ1-5
v_call: TRBV5-5
cdr3_aa: ASSRRGQPQH

cdr3_length: 14
j_call: TRBJ2-2
v_call: TRBV5-5
cdr3_aa: ASRFRLAGSTGELF

cdr3_length: 14
j_call: TRBJ2-3
v_call: TRBV3-1/TRBV3-2
cdr3_aa: ASSQFLGAGADTQY

cdr3_length: 14
j_call: TRBJ2-1
v_call: TRBV5-6
cdr3_aa: ASSFGTSGRNNEQF

cdr3_length: 10
j_call: TRBJ2-7
v_call: TRBV4-1
cdr3_aa: ASSHSKYEQY

cdr3_length: 17
j_call: TRBJ2-1
v_call: TRBV5-4
cdr3_aa: ASGLPGLAGGGSYNEQF

cdr3_length: 13
j_call: TRBJ1-3
v_call: TRBV12-5
cdr3_aa: ASGSPTGVGNTIY

cdr3_length: 9
j_call: TRBJ2-1
v_call: TRBV18
cdr3_aa: ASSPRDEQF

cdr3_length: 13
j_call: TRBJ1-4
v_call: TRBV7-9
cdr3_aa: ASSPGLPGGEKLF

cdr3_length: 13
j_call: TRBJ2-1
v_call: TRBV7-9
cdr3_aa: ASSLAGLGGNEQF

cdr3_length: 12
j_call: TRBJ1-2
v_call: TRBV2
cdr3_aa: ASTRDRGRKGYT

cdr3_length: 15
j_call: TRBJ2-2
v_call: TRBV4-2
cdr3_aa: ASSRLTSGSPTGELF

cdr3_length: 10
j_call: TRBJ2-5
v_call: TRBV2
cdr3_aa: ASYGVGETQY

cdr3_length: 12
j_call: TRBJ1-2
v_call: TRBV30
cdr3_aa: AWSDLRVFYGYT

cdr3_length: 13
j_call: TRBJ2-1
v_call: TRBV9
cdr3_aa: ASSVGGNPADEQF

cdr3_length: 14
j_call: TRBJ2-1
v_call: TRBV18
cdr3_aa: ASSKTSESSYNEQF

cdr3_length: 14
j_call: TRBJ2-1
v_call: TRBV24-1
cdr3_aa: ATSDGPVYSYNEQF

cdr3_length: 13
j_call: TRBJ2-7
v_call: TRBV3-1/TRBV3-2
cdr3_aa: ASGRGTGGPYEQY

cdr3_length: 13
j_call: TRBJ1-2
v_call: TRBV19
cdr3_aa: ASFHPTGPNYGYT

cdr3_length: 12
j_call: TRBJ2-1
v_call: TRBV7-9
cdr3_aa: ASSLLAGGPGQF

cdr3_length: 11
j_call: TRBJ1-1
v_call: TRBV11-3
cdr3_aa: ASSLYRNTEAF

cdr3_length: 13
j_call: TRBJ2-1
v_call: TRBV5-4
cdr3_aa: ASSPGTSFGNEQF

cdr3_length: 12
j_call: TRBJ1-2
v_call: TRBV5-1
cdr3_aa: ASRRDRVNYGYT